The 16 T cell receptor beta chains reported below all come from one sample, sequenced in a study of T cell responses to AZD1222 COVID-19 vaccine. Generated by immunoSEQ multiplex PCR, the TCRdb table keeps only in-frame clones and is missing some. The data show about 130,000 clones, more than 70% seen once. Material: peripheral blood, obtained 28 days after the second AZD1222 dose. These receptors were obtained from an adult who received the AZD1222 COVID-19 vaccine.

The chain couples TRBV28 to TRBJ1-4; D gene unclear. This CDR3 spans 12 amino acids. Germline CDR1 is MDHEN and CDR2 is SYDVKM. V was cut by 6 bases and J by 12 bases, with 14 bases left in between. The CDR3 nucleotides read TGTGCCAGCAGGACTTCAAGGGAGGAACTGTTTTTT. This sequence encodes CASRTSREELFF.

The chain employs TRBV4-3 and TRBJ2-4; D is perhaps TRBD1 (6 bases). Germline CDR1 LGHNA, CDR2 YSLEER. This CDR3 contains 19 residues. V shed 0 bases and J shed 3 bases, with 21 bases lying between them. This CDR3 is CASSQDLRTASSVKNIQYF. Here the CDR3 DNA reads TGCGCCAGCAGCCAAGACCTCCGGACAGCATCTTCTGTCAAAAACATTCAGTACTTC.

The rearrangement joins TRBV15 to TRBJ1-1; a possible D gene is TRBD1 (6 bases). CDR3 length equals 14 residues. CDR1 is LNHNV, CDR2 YYDKDF, per germline (reference sequence). Trimming took off 0 bases at V and 9 bases at J, with 14 bases between the two ends. The DNA of the CDR3 is TGTGCCACCAGCAGAGATAACGGGCAGGGGAAAGCTTTCTTT. Its protein product is CATSRDNGQGKAFF.

The rearrangement links TRBV28 to TRBJ2-4; D unclear. This CDR3 spans 12 amino acids. The germline V and J ends were trimmed by 2 bases and 11 bases, with 10 bases remaining between them. Per germline, CDR1 MDHEN and CDR2 SYDVKM. The CDR3 spells CASSLRASVQYF. The DNA of the CDR3 is TGTGCCAGCAGTTTAAGGGCAAGCGTTCAGTACTTC.

In DNA form, the CDR3 reads TGTGCCGGCTCCGGAAGCGGGACGAACACCGGGGAGCTGTTTTTT. This encodes CAGSGSGTNTGELFF. The genes are TRBV2 and TRBJ2-2; TRBD2 matches at 7 bases. This CDR3 comprises 15 residues. The germline V gene has CDR1 SNHLY and CDR2 FYNNEI. Losses at the gene ends were 11 bases for V and 0 bases for J; bases not matched to a gene: 9.

This clone came up a few times. This same CDR3 is encoded by further DNA sequences in the sample. The chain is built from TRBV5-1 and TRBJ1-5; 11 bases align to TRBD1. The CDR3 is made up of 15 amino acids. V lost 3 bases to trimming and J lost 4 bases; unmatched junction nucleotides: 3. Germline assignment: CDR1 SGHRS and CDR2 YFSETQ. In DNA, the CDR3 is TGCGCCAGCAGCTCGGGACAGGGGGATAATCAGCCCCAGCATTTT. The encoded protein is CASSSGQGDNQPQHF.

This chain connects TRBV4-1 to TRBJ1-1; 8 bases line up with TRBD1. V dropped 1 base and J dropped 5; count of bases not matched to a gene: 3. Germline CDR1 MGHRA, CDR2 YSYEKL. CDR3 length: 14 residues. CDR3 DNA sequence: TGCGCCAGCAGCCAAGGACAGGGGAGGACTGAAGCTTTCTTT. It codes for CASSQGQGRTEAFF.

The rearrangement links TRBV28 to TRBJ1-2; unclear D gene. Germline V gene data show CDR1 as MDHEN and CDR2 as SYDVKM. The CDR3 contains 12 residues. Trimming pared 10 bases from V and 5 bases from J, leaving 14 bases between. The CDR3 protein is CATRLPPYGYTF. The CDR3 region has the DNA TGTGCCACCAGACTACCTCCTTATGGCTACACCTTC.

V gene TRBV7-9 combines with J gene TRBJ2-5, with D possibly being TRBD2 (6 bases). V lost 5 bases to trimming and J lost 2 bases, with 12 bases between them. CDR1 and CDR2 from the germline V gene are SEHNR and FQNEAQ (reference sequence). CDR3 length: 14 residues. The CDR3 DNA sequence: TGTGCCAGCAGCGCTTGGGGGGTTCAAGAGACCCAGTACTTC. This encodes CASSAWGVQETQYF.

The V and J genes are TRBV19 and TRBJ2-1; 12 bases are shared with TRBD2. Losses at the gene ends were 2 bases for V and 10 bases for J; bases not matched to a gene: 6. Per the germline V gene, CDR1 is LNHDA and CDR2 is SQIVND (reference sequence). The CDR3 loop spans 15 amino acids. DNA for the CDR3: TGTGCCAGTAGTATACGACTAGCGGGGGATGGAGAGCAGTTCTTC. Protein: CASSIRLAGDGEQFF.

The chain uses TRBV7-9 and TRBJ1-6; 7 nucleotides match TRBD1. Germline-derived CDR1 and CDR2 are SEHNR and FQNEAQ (reference sequence). Losses at the gene ends were 3 bases for V and 9 bases for J; bases not matched to a gene: 5. The CDR3 is 14 residues long. The CDR3 sequence: CASSFGTDVSPLHF. The CDR3 DNA is TGTGCCAGCAGCTTCGGGACAGATGTTTCACCCCTCCACTTT.

The rearrangement joins TRBV4-2 to TRBJ2-2; D may be TRBD1 (5 bases). CDR1 is LGHNA and CDR2 is YNFKEQ in the germline V gene. The CDR3 has 16 amino acids. The V end lost 1 base, the J end lost 6 bases, and 15 bases lay between the germline ends. CDR3 sequence: CASSQAGIPLAGELFF. The CDR3 nucleotides read TGTGCCAGCAGCCAAGCAGGGATTCCGTTGGCCGGGGAGCTGTTTTTT.

The V and J genes are TRBV4-2 and TRBJ1-2, with a tentative D call TRBD1 (6 bases). The V and J ends lost 4 bases and 1 base respectively, with 16 bases between them. Germline CDR1 is LGHNA and CDR2 is YNFKEQ. The CDR3 loop spans 16 amino acids. CDR3 nucleotides: TGTGCCAGCAGCCGGGGGGCGGATGCAAATAACTATGGCTACACCTTC. Amino acids: CASSRGADANNYGYTF.

The genes are TRBV2 and TRBJ1-1; 8 bases are shared with TRBD1. The CDR3 extends over 14 amino acids. The germline gives CDR1 SNHLY, CDR2 FYNNEI. Trimming cost V 4 bases and J 4 bases; bases outside gene matches: 5. This CDR3 is CASSGRTGITEAFF. In DNA, the CDR3 is TGTGCCAGCAGTGGGCGGACAGGGATCACTGAAGCTTTCTTT.

This clone appeared a few times. The V call is TRBV19, the J call TRBJ1-1; no definite D call. V lost 6 bases, J lost 0 bases, and 11 bases lay in between. The CDR3 is 14 residues long. Germline CDR1 reads LNHDA; CDR2 reads SQIVND (reference sequence). The CDR3 loop is CASSSPGMNTEAFF. The CDR3 nucleotides read TGTGCCAGTAGCAGCCCGGGGATGAACACTGAAGCTTTCTTT. Combining the CDR3 with reference TRBV19 and TRBJ1-1 gives the whole variable domain DGGITQSPKYLFRKEGQNVTLSCEQNLNHDAMYWYRQDPGQGLRLIYYSQIVNDFQKGDIAEGYSVSREKKESFPLTVTSAQKNPTAFYLCASSSPGMNTEAFFGQGTRLTVV.

This sequence joins TRBV7-9 and TRBJ2-7; 10 bases fit TRBD1. The CDR3 spans 14 residues. From germline, CDR1 is SEHNR and CDR2 FQNEAQ (reference sequence). V lost 3 bases and J lost 5; bases outside the gene matches: 4. The CDR3 region has the DNA TGTGCCAGCAGCTTCTGGGACAGGGGCCACGAGCAGTACTTC. It specifies CASSFWDRGHEQYF. Drawing the rest from reference TRBV7-9 and TRBJ2-7, the complete variable domain is DTGVSQNPRHKITKRGQNVTFRCDPISEHNRLYWYRQTLGQGPEFLTYFQNEAQLEKSRLLSDRFSAERPKGSFSTLEIQRTEQGDSAMYLCASSFWDRGHEQYFGPGTRLTVT.